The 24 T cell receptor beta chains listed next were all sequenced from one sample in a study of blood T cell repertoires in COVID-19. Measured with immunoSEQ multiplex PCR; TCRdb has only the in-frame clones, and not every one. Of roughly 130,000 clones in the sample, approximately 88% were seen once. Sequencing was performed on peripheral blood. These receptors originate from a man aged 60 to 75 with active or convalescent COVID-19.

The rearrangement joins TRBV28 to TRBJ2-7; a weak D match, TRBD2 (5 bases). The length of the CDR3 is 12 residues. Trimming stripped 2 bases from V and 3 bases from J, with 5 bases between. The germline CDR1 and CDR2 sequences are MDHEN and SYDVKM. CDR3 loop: CASSLEGYEQYF. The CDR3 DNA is TGTGCCAGCAGTTTAGAGGGCTACGAGCAGTACTTC. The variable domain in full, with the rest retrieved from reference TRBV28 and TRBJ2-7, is DVKVTQSSRYLVKRTGEKVFLECVQDMDHENMFWYRQDPGLGLRLIYFSYDVKMKEKGDIPEGYSVSREKKERFSLILESASTNQTSMYLCASSLEGYEQYFGPGTRLTVT.

The CDR3 loop reads CASSSPGTSGSKDTQYF. Here the CDR3 DNA reads TGCGCCAGCAGCTCCCCCGGGACTAGCGGGAGTAAAGATACGCAGTATTTT. The gene calls are TRBV5-1 and TRBJ2-3; 14 bases match TRBD2. CDR1 and CDR2 (germline): SGHRS, YFSETQ. This CDR3 is 17 amino acids long. With 3 bases clipped from V and 5 bases from J, the junction kept 8 bases outside the gene matches.

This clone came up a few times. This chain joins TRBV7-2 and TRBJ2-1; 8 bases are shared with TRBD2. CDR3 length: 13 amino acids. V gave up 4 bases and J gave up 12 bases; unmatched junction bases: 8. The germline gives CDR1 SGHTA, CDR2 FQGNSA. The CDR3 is CASSSGLAGVQFF. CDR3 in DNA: TGTGCCAGCAGCTCCGGACTAGCCGGGGTGCAGTTCTTC.

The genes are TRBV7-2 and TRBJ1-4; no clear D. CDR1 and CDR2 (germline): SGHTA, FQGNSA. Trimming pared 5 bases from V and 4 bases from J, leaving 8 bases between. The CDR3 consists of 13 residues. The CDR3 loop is CASSRRVNEKLFF. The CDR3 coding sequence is TGTGCCAGCAGCCGACGGGTTAATGAAAAACTGTTTTTT.

CDR3 nucleotides: TGTGCCAGTAGTCTCAAGACAGGGCGTACGTTCAATGAGCAGTTCTTC. Encoded protein: CASSLKTGRTFNEQFF. V and J are TRBV19 and TRBJ2-1, with TRBD1 matching 7 bases. V shed 5 bases and J 6 bases; nucleotides not matched to a gene: 13. The CDR3 is 16 residues long. Germline CDR1 and CDR2: LNHDA and SQIVND (reference sequence).

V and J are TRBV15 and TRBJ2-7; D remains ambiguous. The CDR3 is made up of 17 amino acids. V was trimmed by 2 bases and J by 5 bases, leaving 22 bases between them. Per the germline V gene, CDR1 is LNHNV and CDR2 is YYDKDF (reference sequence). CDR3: CATSRRGEARVEDEQYF. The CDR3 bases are TGTGCCACCAGCAGAAGAGGTGAAGCCCGGGTCGAAGACGAGCAGTACTTC. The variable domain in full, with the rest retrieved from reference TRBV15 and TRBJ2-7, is DAMVIQNPRYQVTQFGKPVTLSCSQTLNHNVMYWYQQKSSQAPKLLFHYYDKDFNNEADTPDNFQSRRPNTSFCFLDIRSPGLGDTAMYLCATSRRGEARVEDEQYFGPGTRLTVT.

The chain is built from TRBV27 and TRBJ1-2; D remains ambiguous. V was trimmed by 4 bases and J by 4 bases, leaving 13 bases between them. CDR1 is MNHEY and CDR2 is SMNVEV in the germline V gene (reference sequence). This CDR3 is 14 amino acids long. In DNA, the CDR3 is TGTGCCAGCAGTTCCTCGGGAGGGATCTATGGCTACACCTTC. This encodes CASSSSGGIYGYTF.

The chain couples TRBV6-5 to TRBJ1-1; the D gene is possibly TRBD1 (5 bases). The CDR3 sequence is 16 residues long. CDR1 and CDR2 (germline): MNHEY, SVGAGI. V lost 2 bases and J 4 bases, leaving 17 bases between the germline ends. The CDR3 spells CASSYVSPRVGTEAFF. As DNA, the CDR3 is TGTGCCAGCAGTTACGTATCCCCCAGGGTCGGCACTGAAGCTTTCTTT.

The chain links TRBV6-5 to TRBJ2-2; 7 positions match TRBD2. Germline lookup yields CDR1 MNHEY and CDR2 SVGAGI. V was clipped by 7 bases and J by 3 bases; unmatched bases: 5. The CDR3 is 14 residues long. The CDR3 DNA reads TGTGCCAGCACGCGGGAGCCCCACACCGGGGAGCTGTTTTTT. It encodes CASTREPHTGELFF.

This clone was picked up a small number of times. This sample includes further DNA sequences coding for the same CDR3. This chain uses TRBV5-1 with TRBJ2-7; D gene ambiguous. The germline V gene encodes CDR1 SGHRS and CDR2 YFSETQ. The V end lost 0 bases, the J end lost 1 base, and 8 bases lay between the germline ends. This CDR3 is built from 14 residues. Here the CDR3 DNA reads TGCGCCAGCAGCTTGGATCCGGTATCCTACGAGCAGTACTTC. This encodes CASSLDPVSYEQYF.

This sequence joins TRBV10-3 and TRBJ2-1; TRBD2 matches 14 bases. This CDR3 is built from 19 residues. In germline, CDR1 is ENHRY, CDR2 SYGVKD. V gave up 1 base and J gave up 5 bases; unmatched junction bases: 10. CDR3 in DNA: TGTGCCATCAGTGAGTTAAGGGGGACTAGCGGGAGACACGACAATGAGCAGTTCTTC. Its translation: CAISELRGTSGRHDNEQFF.

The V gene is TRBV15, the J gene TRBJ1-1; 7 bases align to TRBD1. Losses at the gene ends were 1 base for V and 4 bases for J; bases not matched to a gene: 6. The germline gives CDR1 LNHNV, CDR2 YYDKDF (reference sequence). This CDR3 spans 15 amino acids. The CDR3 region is CATSRGEGDSTEAFF. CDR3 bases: TGTGCCACCAGCAGAGGGGAAGGGGACAGCACTGAAGCTTTCTTT.

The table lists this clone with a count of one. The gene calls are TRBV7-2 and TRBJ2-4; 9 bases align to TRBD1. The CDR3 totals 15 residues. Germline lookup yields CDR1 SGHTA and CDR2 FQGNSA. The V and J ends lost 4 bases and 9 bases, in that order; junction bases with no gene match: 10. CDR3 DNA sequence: TGTGCCAGCAGCTCCCAGGGACAGGGTTTGAGCATTCAGTACTTC. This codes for CASSSQGQGLSIQYF. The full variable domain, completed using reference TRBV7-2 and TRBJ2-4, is GAGVSQSPSNKVTEKGKDVELRCDPISGHTALYWYRQSLGQGLEFLIYFQGNSAPDKSGLPSDRFSAERTGGSVSTLTIQRTQQEDSAVYLCASSSQGQGLSIQYFGAGTRLSVL.

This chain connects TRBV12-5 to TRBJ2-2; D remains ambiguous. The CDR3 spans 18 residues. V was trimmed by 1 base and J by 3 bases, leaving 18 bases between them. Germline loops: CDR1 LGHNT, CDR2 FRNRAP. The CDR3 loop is CASGLALEKRLDTGELFF. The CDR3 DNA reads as TGTGCTAGTGGTTTGGCCCTGGAAAAGAGACTGGACACCGGGGAGCTGTTTTTT.

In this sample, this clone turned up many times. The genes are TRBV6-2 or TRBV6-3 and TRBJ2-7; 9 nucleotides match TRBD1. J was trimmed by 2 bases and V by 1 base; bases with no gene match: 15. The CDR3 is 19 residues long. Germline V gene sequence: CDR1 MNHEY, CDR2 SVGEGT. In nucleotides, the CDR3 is TGTGCCAGCAGTTACTGGAGGGACAGGGCTCTGGCAGCCACCTACGAGCAGTACTTC. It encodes CASSYWRDRALAATYEQYF.

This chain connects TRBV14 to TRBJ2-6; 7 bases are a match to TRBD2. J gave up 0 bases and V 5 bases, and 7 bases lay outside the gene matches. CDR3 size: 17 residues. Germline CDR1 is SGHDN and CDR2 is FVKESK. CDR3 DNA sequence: TGTGCCAGCAGCTGGGGGGGTGGGGGCTCTGGGGCCAACGTCCTGACTTTC. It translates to CASSWGGGGSGANVLTF.

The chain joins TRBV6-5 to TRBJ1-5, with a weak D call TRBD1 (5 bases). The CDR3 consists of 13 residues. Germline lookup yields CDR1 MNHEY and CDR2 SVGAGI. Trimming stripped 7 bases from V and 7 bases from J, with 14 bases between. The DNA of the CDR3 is TGTGCCAGCACCGAATGGTGGGGCCAGCCCCAGCATTTT. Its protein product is CASTEWWGQPQHF.

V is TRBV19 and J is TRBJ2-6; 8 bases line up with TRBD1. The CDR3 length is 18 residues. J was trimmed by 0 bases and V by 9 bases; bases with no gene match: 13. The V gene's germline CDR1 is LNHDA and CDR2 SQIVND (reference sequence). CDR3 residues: CASLGGDRILSGANVLTF. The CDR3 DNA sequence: TGTGCCAGCTTGGGTGGGGACAGGATTCTCTCTGGGGCCAACGTCCTGACTTTC.

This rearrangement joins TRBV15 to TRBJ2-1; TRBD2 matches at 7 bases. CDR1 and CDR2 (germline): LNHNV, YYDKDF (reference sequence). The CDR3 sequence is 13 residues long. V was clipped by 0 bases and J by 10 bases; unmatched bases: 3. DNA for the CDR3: TGTGCCACCAGCAGAGATCCTAGCGGCGAGCAGTTCTTC. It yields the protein CATSRDPSGEQFF.

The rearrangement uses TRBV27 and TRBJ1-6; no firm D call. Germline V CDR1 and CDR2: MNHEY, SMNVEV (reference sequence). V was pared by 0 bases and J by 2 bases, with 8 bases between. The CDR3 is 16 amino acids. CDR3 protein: CASSLSARTYNSPLHF. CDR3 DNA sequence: TGTGCCAGCAGTTTATCCGCGAGGACCTATAATTCACCCCTCCACTTT.

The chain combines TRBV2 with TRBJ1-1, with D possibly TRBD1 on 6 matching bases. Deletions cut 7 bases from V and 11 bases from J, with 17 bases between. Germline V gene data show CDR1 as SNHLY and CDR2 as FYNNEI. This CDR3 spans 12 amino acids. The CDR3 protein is CASIRTDIEAFF. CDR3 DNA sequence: TGTGCCAGCATCCGGACAGATATTGAGGCTTTCTTT.

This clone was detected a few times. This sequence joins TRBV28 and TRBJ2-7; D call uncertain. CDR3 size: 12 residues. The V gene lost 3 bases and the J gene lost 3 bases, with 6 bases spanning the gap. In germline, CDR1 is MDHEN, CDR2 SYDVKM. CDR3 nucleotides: TGTGCCAGCAGTTTGTCTAACTACGAGCAGTACTTC. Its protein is CASSLSNYEQYF.

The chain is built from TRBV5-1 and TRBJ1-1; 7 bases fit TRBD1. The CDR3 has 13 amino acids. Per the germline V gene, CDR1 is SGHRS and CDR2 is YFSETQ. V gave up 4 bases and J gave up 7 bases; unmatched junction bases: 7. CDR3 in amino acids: CASSRTGTDEAFF. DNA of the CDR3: TGCGCCAGCAGCCGTACCGGGACAGATGAAGCTTTCTTT.

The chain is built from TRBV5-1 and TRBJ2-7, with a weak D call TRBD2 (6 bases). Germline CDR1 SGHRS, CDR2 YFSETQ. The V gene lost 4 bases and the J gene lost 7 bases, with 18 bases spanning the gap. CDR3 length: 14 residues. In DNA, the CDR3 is TGCGCCAGCAGCCCCCAGGACGGGAGAGAAGAGCAGTACTTC. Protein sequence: CASSPQDGREEQYF.